The clone carrying this T cell receptor beta chain was picked up one time. The data belong to a study of blood T cell repertoires in COVID-19. TCRdb's copy holds only in-frame clones and misses some; the assay was immunoSEQ multiplex PCR. The sample lists around 250,000 clones, 90% occurring once. This CDR3 comprises 15 residues. From germline, CDR1 is SGHRS and CDR2 YFSETQ. V was clipped by 0 bases and J by 5 bases; unmatched bases: 5. This chain connects TRBV5-1 to TRBJ2-1, with TRBD2 identical over 7 bases. The material sequenced was PBMCs or T cells enriched from blood (not recorded which). The clonotype originates from a man between 50 and 59 years old who had been exposed to COVID-19. The CDR3 here is CASSLGSSGNNEQFF. The CDR3 DNA sequence: TGCGCCAGCAGCTTGGGTTCTAGCGGTAACAATGAGCAGTTCTTC.